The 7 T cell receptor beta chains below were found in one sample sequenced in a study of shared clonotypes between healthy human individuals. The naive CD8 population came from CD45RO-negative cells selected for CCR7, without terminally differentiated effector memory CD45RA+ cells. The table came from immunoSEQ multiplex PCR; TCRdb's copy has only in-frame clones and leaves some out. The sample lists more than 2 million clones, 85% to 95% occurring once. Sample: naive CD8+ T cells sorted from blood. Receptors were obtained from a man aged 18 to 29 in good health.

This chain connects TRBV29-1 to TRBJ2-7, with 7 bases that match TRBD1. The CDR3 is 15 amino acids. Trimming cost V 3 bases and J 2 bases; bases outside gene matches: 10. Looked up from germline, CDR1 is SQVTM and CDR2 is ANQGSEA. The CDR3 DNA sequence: TGCAGCGTTGAGGGCGACAGGGAGAATCCCTACGAGCAGTACTTC. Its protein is CSVEGDRENPYEQYF.

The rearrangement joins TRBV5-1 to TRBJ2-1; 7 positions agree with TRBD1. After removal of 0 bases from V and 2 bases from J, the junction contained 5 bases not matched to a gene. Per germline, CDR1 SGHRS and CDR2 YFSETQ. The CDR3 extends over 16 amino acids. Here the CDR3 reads CASSLANRGPYNEQFF. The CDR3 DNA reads TGCGCCAGCAGCTTGGCGAACAGGGGACCCTACAATGAGCAGTTCTTC.

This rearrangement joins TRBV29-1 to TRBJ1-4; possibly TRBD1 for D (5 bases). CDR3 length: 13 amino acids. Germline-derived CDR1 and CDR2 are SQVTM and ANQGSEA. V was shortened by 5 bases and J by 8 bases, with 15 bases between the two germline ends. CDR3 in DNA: TGCAGCGTTCTAACCGGGACTATGGAAAAACTGTTTTTT. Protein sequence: CSVLTGTMEKLFF.

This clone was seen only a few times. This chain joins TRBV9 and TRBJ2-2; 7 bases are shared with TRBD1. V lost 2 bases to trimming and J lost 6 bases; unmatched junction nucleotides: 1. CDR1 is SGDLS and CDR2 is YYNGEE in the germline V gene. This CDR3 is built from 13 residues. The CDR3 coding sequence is TGTGCCAGCAGCGTCGGACAGGCCGGGGAGCTGTTTTTT. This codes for CASSVGQAGELFF. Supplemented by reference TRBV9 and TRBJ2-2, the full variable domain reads DSGVTQTPKHLITATGQRVTLRCSPRSGDLSVYWYQQSLDQGLQFLIQYYNGEERAKGNILERFSAQQFPDLHSELNLSSLELGDSALYFCASSVGQAGELFFGEGSRLTVL.

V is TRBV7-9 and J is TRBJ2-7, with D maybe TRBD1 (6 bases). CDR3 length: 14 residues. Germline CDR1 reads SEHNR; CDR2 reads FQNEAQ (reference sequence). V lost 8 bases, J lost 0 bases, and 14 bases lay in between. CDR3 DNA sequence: TGTGCCAGCCTCTCTGCAGGGGACTCCTACGAGCAGTACTTC. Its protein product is CASLSAGDSYEQYF.

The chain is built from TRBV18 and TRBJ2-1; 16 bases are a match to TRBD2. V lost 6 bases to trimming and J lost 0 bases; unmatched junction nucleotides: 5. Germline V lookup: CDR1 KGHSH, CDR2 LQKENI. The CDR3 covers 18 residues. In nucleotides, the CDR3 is TGTGCCAGCTCTCCTGGGACTAGCGGGGGGGTCTCCTACAATGAGCAGTTCTTC. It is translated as CASSPGTSGGVSYNEQFF.

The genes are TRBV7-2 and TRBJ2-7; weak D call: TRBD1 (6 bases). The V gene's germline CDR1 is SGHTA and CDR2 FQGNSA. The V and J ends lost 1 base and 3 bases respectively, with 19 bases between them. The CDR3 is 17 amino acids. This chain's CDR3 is CASSLDRTASFLYEQYF. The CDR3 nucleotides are TGTGCCAGCAGCTTAGACAGGACAGCGTCCTTCCTCTACGAGCAGTACTTC.